The 29 T cell receptor beta chains in this list originate from one sample, sequenced in a study of cytomegalovirus exposure and HLA in healthy donors. Vbeta (60) and Jbeta (13) primers were used in the PCR. Data came from immunoSEQ multiplex PCR; TCRdb stores just in-frame clones and leaves some out. The sample contains roughly 120,000 clones, about 81% of which appear only once. Sequencing used PBMCs. These receptors all stem from a woman in her twenties or thirties in good health and CMV-seronegative.

The genes are TRBV21-1 and TRBJ2-3; the DNA was not compared with TRBD2, the D call given in the table. TRBV21-1 is reported as a pseudogene. This CDR3 region has 15 residues. The CDR3 spells CASSGKRDGTDTQYF. The CDR3 nucleotides read TGTGCCAGCTCGGGTAAGCGGGACGGCACAGATACGCAGTATTTT.

The chain joins TRBV13 to TRBJ1-4, with 7 bases matching TRBD1. This CDR3 spans 14 amino acids. Germline loops: CDR1 PRHDT, CDR2 FYEKMQ (reference sequence). V shed 2 bases and J 8 bases; nucleotides not matched to a gene: 5. In DNA form, the CDR3 reads TGTGCCAGCAGCTTACAGGGGGTTGGGGAAAAACTGTTTTTT. It encodes CASSLQGVGEKLFF. Filled out from reference TRBV13 and TRBJ1-4, the complete variable domain reads AAGVIQSPRHLIKEKRETATLKCYPIPRHDTVYWYQQGPGQDPQFLISFYEKMQSDKGSIPDRFSAQQFSDYHSELNMSSLELGDSALYFCASSLQGVGEKLFFGSGTQLSVL.

The chain is built from TRBV5-1 and TRBJ1-1; a weak D match, TRBD1 (5 bases). This CDR3 comprises 15 residues. Per the germline V gene, CDR1 is SGHRS and CDR2 is YFSETQ. The V gene lost 3 bases and the J gene lost 3 bases, with 15 bases spanning the gap. The CDR3 DNA reads TGCGCCAGCAGCTGGGGTAGGGGTGCTTACACTGAAGCTTTCTTT. Protein sequence: CASSWGRGAYTEAFF.

V is TRBV4-1 and J is TRBJ1-3; D may be TRBD1 (6 bases). The V gene lost 1 base and the J gene lost 1 base, with 11 bases spanning the gap. The CDR3 has 16 residues. Germline V gene lookup returns CDR1 MGHRA and CDR2 YSYEKL. The CDR3 reads CASSQAVGQSGNTIYF. In nucleotides, the CDR3 is TGCGCCAGCAGCCAAGCGGTAGGACAGTCTGGAAACACCATATATTTT.

The genes are TRBV28 and TRBJ2-3, with 8 bases identical to TRBD2. The ends lost 6 bases at V and 2 bases at J; junction bases unmatched: 7. CDR1 and CDR2 (germline): MDHEN, SYDVKM. The CDR3 spans 15 residues. For the CDR3, the DNA is TGTGCCAGCAGCCCCCCGGGGGGGAACACAGATACGCAGTATTTT. Translated: CASSPPGGNTDTQYF.

The V gene is TRBV6-4, the J gene TRBJ2-1; 10 bases map to TRBD2. Germline CDR1 and CDR2: MRHNA and SNTAGT. This CDR3 spans 15 amino acids. V shed 4 bases and J 8 bases; nucleotides not matched to a gene: 8. CDR3 in amino acids: CASSALAGAGDEQFF. The CDR3 DNA is TGTGCCAGCAGTGCCCTAGCGGGGGCGGGAGATGAGCAGTTCTTC.

This chain uses TRBV13 with TRBJ2-7, with TRBD2 matching over 7 bases. CDR1 and CDR2 (germline): PRHDT, FYEKMQ (reference sequence). J was trimmed by 2 bases and V by 5 bases; bases with no gene match: 6. This CDR3 is built from 14 residues. The CDR3 here is CASSEAGKPYEQYF. In DNA form, the CDR3 reads TGTGCCAGCAGCGAAGCGGGGAAGCCCTACGAGCAGTACTTC.

This chain uses TRBV11-2 with TRBJ2-3; 8 bases are a match to TRBD2. The germline V gene has CDR1 SGHAT and CDR2 FQNNGV. CDR3 length equals 18 residues. J was trimmed by 1 base and V by 2 bases; bases with no gene match: 11. The CDR3 loop is CASSLTRWRGEGTDTQYF. The CDR3 DNA sequence: TGTGCCAGCAGCTTAACGCGGTGGCGGGGGGAGGGCACAGATACGCAGTATTTT.

This rearrangement joins TRBV27 to TRBJ1-2; 8 bases agree with TRBD1. The CDR3 is 15 amino acids. Germline V gene data show CDR1 as MNHEY and CDR2 as SMNVEV (reference sequence). The J segment lost 8 bases and the V segment lost 5 bases, leaving 13 bases of the junction unmatched. The CDR3 nucleotides are TGTGCCAGCAGTCGTCCCGGGACAGGAATATACGGCTACACCTTC. Translation gives CASSRPGTGIYGYTF.

The rearrangement joins TRBV18 to TRBJ1-2; 8 bases align to TRBD1. The CDR3 is made up of 15 amino acids. V lost 5 bases to trimming and J lost 5 bases; unmatched junction nucleotides: 10. Germline CDR1 reads KGHSH; CDR2 reads LQKENI. The CDR3 region has the DNA TGTGCCAGCTCATCGCCGGGACAGGTTTTTTATGGCTACACCTTC. Translating gives CASSSPGQVFYGYTF.

The rearrangement joins TRBV28 to TRBJ1-5, with 9 nucleotides matching TRBD1. Germline loops: CDR1 MDHEN, CDR2 SYDVKM. The trim removed 2 bases at V and 11 bases at J, leaving 10 bases unmatched. This CDR3 is built from 15 residues. CDR3 loop: CASSLTQRTGEAQHF. CDR3 coding DNA: TGTGCCAGCAGTTTAACCCAACGGACAGGGGAAGCCCAGCATTTT.

This clone came up a few times. The chain links TRBV9 to TRBJ1-4, with a tentative D call TRBD1 (6 bases). The germline V gene encodes CDR1 SGDLS and CDR2 YYNGEE. V lost 6 bases and J 8 bases, leaving 14 bases between the germline ends. The CDR3 sequence is 13 residues long. CDR3 in amino acids: CASKGRGKEKLFF. In DNA form, the CDR3 reads TGTGCCAGCAAAGGCAGGGGAAAAGAAAAACTGTTTTTT.

For this clone: Other DNA sequences in this specimen translate into the identical CDR3. This chain links TRBV27 with TRBJ2-3; 11 positions match TRBD2. This CDR3 is 17 amino acids long. Trimming at V came to 2 bases and at J to 3 bases, leaving 7 bases not matched to a gene. Germline loops: CDR1 MNHEY, CDR2 SMNVEV (reference sequence). This CDR3 is CASSLSLAGGPTDTQYF. The CDR3 DNA is TGTGCCAGCAGTTTAAGTCTAGCGGGGGGCCCAACAGATACGCAGTATTTT.

This clone was recorded only once. The chain employs TRBV7-9 and TRBJ2-3; a possible D gene is TRBD1 (5 bases). Germline CDR1 SEHNR, CDR2 FQNEAQ (reference sequence). Between the trimmed V and J ends, which lost 3 bases and 4 bases, there was a span of 11 bases. The CDR3 sequence is 14 residues long. The CDR3 is CASSFLGVPDTQYF. The CDR3 bases are TGTGCCAGCAGCTTTCTAGGGGTCCCAGATACGCAGTATTTT.

The rearrangement uses TRBV27 and TRBJ1-2; D gene unclear. Per germline, CDR1 MNHEY and CDR2 SMNVEV (reference sequence). This CDR3 contains 13 residues. Trimming removed 3 bases at V and 0 bases at J, with 5 bases between. CDR3 DNA sequence: TGTGCCAGCAGTTTGTCAGCTAACTATGGCTACACCTTC. Translating gives CASSLSANYGYTF.

The chain uses TRBV6-1 and TRBJ1-2, with unresolved D. The CDR3 sequence is 14 residues long. Germline-derived CDR1 and CDR2 are MNHNS and SASEGT. V lost 6 bases and J 6 bases, leaving 17 bases between the germline ends. The CDR3 region is CASRALGGFDGYTF. The CDR3 nucleotides are TGTGCCAGCAGGGCCTTGGGAGGGTTCGATGGCTACACCTTC.

This chain joins TRBV9 and TRBJ2-5; a weak D match, TRBD2 (6 bases). Germline V gene lookup returns CDR1 SGDLS and CDR2 YYNGEE. The CDR3 extends over 18 amino acids. V was shortened by 3 bases and J by 2 bases, with 23 bases between the two germline ends. The CDR3 DNA is TGTGCCAGCAGCGCCAGGGACTCCCGAGCCCTTCCTCAAGAGACCCAGTACTTC. It encodes CASSARDSRALPQETQYF. Full variable domain (outside the CDR3, taken from reference TRBV9 and TRBJ2-5): DSGVTQTPKHLITATGQRVTLRCSPRSGDLSVYWYQQSLDQGLQFLIQYYNGEERAKGNILERFSAQQFPDLHSELNLSSLELGDSALYFCASSARDSRALPQETQYFGPGTRLLVL.

In DNA, the CDR3 is TGTGCCAGCTCACCGGTGAGGCGGCTCACAGATACGCAGTATTTT. This codes for CASSPVRRLTDTQYF. This sequence joins TRBV18 and TRBJ2-3; no clear D. CDR1 is KGHSH, CDR2 LQKENI, per germline. The V end lost 3 bases, the J end lost 2 bases, and 12 bases lay between the germline ends. CDR3 length: 15 amino acids. Using reference TRBV18 and TRBJ2-3 for the parts outside the CDR3, the full variable domain is NAGVMQNPRHLVRRRGQEARLRCSPMKGHSHVYWYRQLPEEGLKFMVYLQKENIIDESGMPKERFSAEFPKEGPSILRIQQVVRGDSAAYFCASSPVRRLTDTQYFGPGTRLTVL.

V gene TRBV7-9 combines with J gene TRBJ2-7; TRBD1 matches 8 bases. The germline CDR1 and CDR2 sequences are SEHNR and FQNEAQ (reference sequence). The CDR3 contains 14 residues. V trimming: 6 bases; J trimming: 1 base; junction bases outside the gene matches: 5. The CDR3 is CASRTDRASYEQYF. The CDR3 DNA is TGTGCCAGCAGGACGGACAGGGCTTCCTACGAGCAGTACTTC.

This sequence joins TRBV7-9 and TRBJ1-1, with D possibly being TRBD1 (5 bases). The germline CDR1 and CDR2 sequences are SEHNR and FQNEAQ (reference sequence). The ends were cut back, 1 base at V and 0 bases at J, with 12 bases in the middle. The CDR3 covers 16 residues. The chain's CDR3 is CASSLGGVGMNTEAFF. The CDR3 nucleotides read TGTGCCAGCAGCTTAGGGGGGGTCGGGATGAACACTGAAGCTTTCTTT.

The chain is built from TRBV7-3 and TRBJ2-2; 7 bases are a match to TRBD1. Trimming cost V 5 bases and J 4 bases; bases outside gene matches: 7. Germline values: CDR1 SGHTA, CDR2 FQGTGA. The CDR3 is made up of 15 amino acids. DNA for the CDR3: TGTGCCAGCAGCCTCCAAGGGACAGTCACCGGGGAGCTGTTTTTT. This gives the protein CASSLQGTVTGELFF.

V gene TRBV6-5 combines with J gene TRBJ2-1; D not certain. CDR1 is MNHEY and CDR2 is SVGAGI in the germline V gene. This CDR3 region has 15 residues. The ends were cut back, 4 bases at V and 0 bases at J, with 10 bases in the middle. CDR3 in amino acids: CASSSPVSSYNEQFF. CDR3 bases: TGTGCCAGCAGTTCGCCCGTTAGCTCCTACAATGAGCAGTTCTTC.

The genes are TRBV29-1 and TRBJ1-1; D might be TRBD1 (5 bases). This CDR3 spans 12 amino acids. The ends were cut back, 3 bases at V and 8 bases at J, with 13 bases in the middle. From germline, CDR1 is SQVTM and CDR2 ANQGSEA. The DNA for the CDR3 is TGCAGCGTTGAGAACAGGTACCTAGAAGCTTTCTTT. This sequence encodes CSVENRYLEAFF. The whole variable domain, remainder taken from reference TRBV29-1 and TRBJ1-1, is SAVISQKPSRDICQRGTSLTIQCQVDSQVTMMFWYRQQPGQSLTLIATANQGSEATYESGFVIDKFPISRPNLTFSTLTVSNMSPEDSSIYLCSVENRYLEAFFGQGTRLTVV.

The genes are TRBV19 and TRBJ2-2; D may be TRBD1 (6 bases). V lost 7 bases to trimming and J lost 2 bases, with 14 bases between them. This CDR3 spans 15 amino acids. The germline CDR1 and CDR2 sequences are LNHDA and SQIVND (reference sequence). The CDR3: CASTDPGANTGELFF. For the CDR3, the DNA is TGTGCCAGTACCGACCCAGGGGCCAACACCGGGGAGCTGTTTTTT.

The DNA for the CDR3 is TGTGCCAGCAGTCCCGGGGGGACCAGCACCGGGGAGCTGTTTTTT. Amino acid sequence: CASSPGGTSTGELFF. The chain couples TRBV25-1 to TRBJ2-2; TRBD2 matches 7 bases. J lost 4 bases, V lost 5 bases, and 7 bases had no gene match. Germline CDR1 is MGHDK and CDR2 is SYGVNS. The CDR3 loop spans 15 amino acids.

This clone was counted once. The CDR3 nucleotides are TGTGCCAGCAGTGAGTGGCGACAGCTTAATTCACCCCTCCACTTT. It codes for CASSEWRQLNSPLHF. The V gene is TRBV2, the J gene TRBJ1-6, with TRBD1 as a possible D gene (5 bases). The CDR3 extends over 15 amino acids. The ends were cut back, 3 bases at V and 6 bases at J, with 12 bases in the middle. Germline CDR1 SNHLY, CDR2 FYNNEI.

The chain is built from TRBV30 and TRBJ2-3, with 7 bases that match TRBD2. Germline CDR1 and CDR2: GTSNPN and SVGIG (reference sequence). V was clipped by 0 bases and J by 5 bases; unmatched bases: 8. The CDR3 totals 15 residues. In DNA, the CDR3 is TGTGCCTGGAGTGTATCCGGACTAGTTCAAGATACGCAGTATTTT. Its translation: CAWSVSGLVQDTQYF.

The rearrangement joins TRBV6-1 to TRBJ1-2; unclear D gene. This CDR3 region has 13 residues. The V and J ends lost 6 bases and 5 bases respectively, with 13 bases between them. Germline assignment: CDR1 MNHNS and CDR2 SASEGT. The CDR3: CASRSGLPYGYTF. The CDR3, as DNA: TGTGCCAGCAGATCCGGACTCCCTTATGGCTACACCTTC.

V usage is TRBV5-4 and J usage is TRBJ2-3, with 15 bases matching TRBD2. The V gene's germline CDR1 is SGHNT and CDR2 YYREEE (reference sequence). Unmatched junction bases numbered 6, after V lost 1 base and J lost 6 bases. CDR3 length: 17 amino acids. This CDR3 reads CASSLSPGLAGGDTQYF. The CDR3 nucleotides are TGTGCCAGCAGCTTGTCTCCCGGACTAGCGGGAGGGGATACGCAGTATTTT.